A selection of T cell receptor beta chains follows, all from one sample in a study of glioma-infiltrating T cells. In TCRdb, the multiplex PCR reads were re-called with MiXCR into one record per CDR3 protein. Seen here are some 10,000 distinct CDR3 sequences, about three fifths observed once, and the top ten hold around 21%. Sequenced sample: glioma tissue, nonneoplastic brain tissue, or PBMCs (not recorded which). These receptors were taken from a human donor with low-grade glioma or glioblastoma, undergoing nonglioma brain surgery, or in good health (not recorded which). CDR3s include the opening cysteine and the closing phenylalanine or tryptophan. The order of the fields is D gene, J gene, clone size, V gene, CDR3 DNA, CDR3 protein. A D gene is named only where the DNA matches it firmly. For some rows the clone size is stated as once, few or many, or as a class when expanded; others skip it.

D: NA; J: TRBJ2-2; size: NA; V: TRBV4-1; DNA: TGCGCCAGCAGCCAATACCAATCGGGGGACACCGGGGAGCTGTTTTTT; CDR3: CASSQYQSGDTGELFF
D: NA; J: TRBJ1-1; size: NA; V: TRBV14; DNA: TGTGCCAGCAGCCAAGGTTTCCATCAGGTGAACACTGAAGCTTTCTTT; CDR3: CASSQGFHQVNTEAFF
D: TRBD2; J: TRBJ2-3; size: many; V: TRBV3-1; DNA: TGTGCCATCAGCCAAGCGGGAGGAGGTTGGGCAGATACGCAGTATTTT; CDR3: CAISQAGGGWADTQYF
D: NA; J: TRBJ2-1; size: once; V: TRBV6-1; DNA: TGTGCCAGCAGGCCACTAGCAGACGGAACCCGAAAGCAGTTCTTC; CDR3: CASRPLADGTRKQFF
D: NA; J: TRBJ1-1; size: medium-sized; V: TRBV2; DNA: TGTGCCAGCAGGGGCTTGAACACTGAAGCTTTCTTT; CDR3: CASRGLNTEAFF
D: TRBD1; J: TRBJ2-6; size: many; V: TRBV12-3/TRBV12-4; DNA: TGTGCCAGCAGTTTAGACAGGGGGCGTTTTGGGGCCAACGTCCTGACTTTC; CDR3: CASSLDRGRFGANVLTF
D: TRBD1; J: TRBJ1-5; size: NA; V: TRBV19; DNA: TGTGCCAAAAAGGGAACAGGGGTCTTCAATCAGCCCAAGCATTTT; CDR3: CAKKGTGVFNQPKHF
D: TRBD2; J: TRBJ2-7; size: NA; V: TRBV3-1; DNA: TGTGCCAGCCCGAGATCTCTAGCGGGAGGGCCCAAGCAGTACTTC; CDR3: CASPRSLAGGPKQYF
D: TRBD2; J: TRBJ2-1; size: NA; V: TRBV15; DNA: TGTGCCACCAGAAGGGGACTAGCGGACGTGGATGAGAAGTTCTTC; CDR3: CATRRGLADVDEKFF
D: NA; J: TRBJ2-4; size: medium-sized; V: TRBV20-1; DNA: TGCAGTGCCACACTATTGGAGAACATTCAGTACTTC; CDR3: CSATLLENIQYF
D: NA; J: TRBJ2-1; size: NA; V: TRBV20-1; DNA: TGCAGCGCTAGCCCCCTAGGGGGGAGGGCCGCCCACAATGAGCAGTTCTTC; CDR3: CSASPLGGRAAHNEQFF
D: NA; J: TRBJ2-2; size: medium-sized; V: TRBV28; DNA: TGTGCCAGCAGTTATGGGGGGCGTGGCACCGGGGAGCTGTTTTTT; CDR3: CASSYGGRGTGELFF
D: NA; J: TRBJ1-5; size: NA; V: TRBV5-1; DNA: NA; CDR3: CASSFYICSAREDTYQPQHF
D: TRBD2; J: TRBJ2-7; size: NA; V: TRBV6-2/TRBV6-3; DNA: TGTGCCAGCGCCGGGACTAGCGAGAGAACCTACCAGCAGTACTTC; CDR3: CASAGTSERTYQQYF
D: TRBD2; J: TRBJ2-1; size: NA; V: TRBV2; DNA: TGTGCCAGCAGTGGGCTAGCGGGATACAATGAGCAGTTCTTC; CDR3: CASSGLAGYNEQFF
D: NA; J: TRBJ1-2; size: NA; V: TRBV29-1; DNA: TGCAGCGCGGTGACCACCTATGGCTACACCTTC; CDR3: CSAVTTYGYTF
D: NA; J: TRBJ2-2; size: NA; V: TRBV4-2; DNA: TGTGCCAGCAGCCAAGAAAGGATCCCCTTAGGAAACACCGGGGAGCCGTTTTTT; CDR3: CASSQERIPLGNTGEPFF
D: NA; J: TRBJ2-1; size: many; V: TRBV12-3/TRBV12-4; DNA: TGTGCCAGCAGTTTAGTGCGGGGACCGAACGACAATGAGCAGTTCTTC; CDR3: CASSLVRGPNDNEQFF
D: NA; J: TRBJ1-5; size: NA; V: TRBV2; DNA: TGTGCCAGCAGTGAGTTTCGGGGGATGATTGGTCGGCCCCAGCATTTT; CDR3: CASSEFRGMIGRPQHF
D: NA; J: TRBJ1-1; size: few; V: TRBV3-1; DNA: TGTGCCAGCAGCAAGGATTATGGGGGGGCTTTCTTT; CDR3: CASSKDYGGAFF
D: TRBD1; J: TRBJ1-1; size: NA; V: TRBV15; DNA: TGTGACACCAACAGAAGTCCGGGACAGGCGACGAGCACTGAAGCTTTCTTT; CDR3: CDTNRSPGQATSTEAFF
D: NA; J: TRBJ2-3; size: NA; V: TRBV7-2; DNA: TGTGAAAGCAGCTTAACAGGTCTTGATCTTACGCAGTATTTT; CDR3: CESSLTGLDLTQYF
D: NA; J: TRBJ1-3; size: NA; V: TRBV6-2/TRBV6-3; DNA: TGTGCCAGCAGTGGGGGGAGGGGCGGAAACACCATATATTTT; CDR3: CASSGGRGGNTIYF
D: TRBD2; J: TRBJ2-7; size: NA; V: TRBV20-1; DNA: TGCAGTGCGTTAGCGGGAGCCGAGATCGAGCAGTACTTC; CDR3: CSALAGAEIEQYF
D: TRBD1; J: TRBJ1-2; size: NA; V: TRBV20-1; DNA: TGCAGTGCTTGGGACAGGGCGCTGGATCGTGTCTACACCTTC; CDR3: CSAWDRALDRVYTF
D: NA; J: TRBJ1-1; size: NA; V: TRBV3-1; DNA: TGTGCCAGCAGACAAGTGGGTCCAGGTCTCAGCGAAGCTTTCTTT; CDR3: CASRQVGPGLSEAFF
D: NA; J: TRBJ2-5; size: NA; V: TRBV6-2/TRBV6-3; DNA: TGTGCCAGCAGTGGGGGCCTATCGGGCCAAGAGACCCAGTACTTC; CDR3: CASSGGLSGQETQYF
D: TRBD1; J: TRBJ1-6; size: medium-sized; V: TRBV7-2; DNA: TGTGCCAGCAGAACCGGGACAGGGGATTCACCCCTCCACTTT; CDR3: CASRTGTGDSPLHF
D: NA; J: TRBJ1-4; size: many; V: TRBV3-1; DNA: TGTGCCATCAGCCCTAATGGGAGAGAAAAACTGTTTTTT; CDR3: CAISPNGREKLFF
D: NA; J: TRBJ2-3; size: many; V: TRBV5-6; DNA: TGTGCCAGCAGCCTATGGACCACCCCGAATACGCAGTATTTT; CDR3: CASSLWTTPNTQYF
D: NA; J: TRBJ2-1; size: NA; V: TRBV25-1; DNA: TGTGCCAGCAGTGAATCGGGAATAGAGGACAATGAGCAGTTCTTC; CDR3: CASSESGIEDNEQFF
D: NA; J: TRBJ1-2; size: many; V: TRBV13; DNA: TGTGCCAGCAGCTTACCGCAGTACTATGGCTACACCTTC; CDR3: CASSLPQYYGYTF
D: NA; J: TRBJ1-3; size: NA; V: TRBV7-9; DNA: TGTGCCAGCAGCTTACTGGACGGCTCTGGAAACACCATATACTTT; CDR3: CASSLLDGSGNTIYF
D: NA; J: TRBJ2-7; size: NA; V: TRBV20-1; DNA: TGCAGTGCTAGTTCAGGGAGAGGAACGGACGAGCAGTACTTC; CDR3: CSASSGRGTDEQYF
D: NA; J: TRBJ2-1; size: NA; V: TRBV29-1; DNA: TGCAGCGTTGAAACAACACACTCCTACAGTGACCAGTTCTTC; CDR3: CSVETTHSYSDQFF
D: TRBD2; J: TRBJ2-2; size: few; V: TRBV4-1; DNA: TGCGCCAGCAGCCAAACACTAGCGGGAGACACCGGGGAGCTGTTTTTT; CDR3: CASSQTLAGDTGELFF
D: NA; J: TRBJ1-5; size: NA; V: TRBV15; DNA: TGTGCCACCAGCAGAGATAGCATCAATCAGCCTCGGCATTTT; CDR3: CATSRDSINQPRHF
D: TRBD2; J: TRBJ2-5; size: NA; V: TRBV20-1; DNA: TGCAGTGCCCGGGGACTAGACCAAGAGAACAAGTACTTC; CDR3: CSARGLDQENKYF
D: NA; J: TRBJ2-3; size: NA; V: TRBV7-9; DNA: TGTGCCAGTGCTTCCCCACTGAAGGGGCGCACAGATACGCAGTATTTT; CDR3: CASASPLKGRTDTQYF
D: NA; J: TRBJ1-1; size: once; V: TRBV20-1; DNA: TGCAGTTCTTTTGCAAGCATGAACACTGAAGCTTCCTTT; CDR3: CSSFASMNTEASF